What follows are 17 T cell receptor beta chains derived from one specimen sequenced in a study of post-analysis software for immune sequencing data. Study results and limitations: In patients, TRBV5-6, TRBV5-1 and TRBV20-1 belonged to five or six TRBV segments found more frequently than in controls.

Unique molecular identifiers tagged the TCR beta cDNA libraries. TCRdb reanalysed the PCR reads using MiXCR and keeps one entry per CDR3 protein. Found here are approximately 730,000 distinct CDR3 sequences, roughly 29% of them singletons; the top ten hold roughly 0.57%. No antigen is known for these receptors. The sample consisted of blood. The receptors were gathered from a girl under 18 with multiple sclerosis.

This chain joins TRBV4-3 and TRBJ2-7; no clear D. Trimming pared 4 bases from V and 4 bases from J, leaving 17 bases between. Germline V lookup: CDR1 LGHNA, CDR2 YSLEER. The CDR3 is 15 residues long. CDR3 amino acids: CASSLDGGTPYEQYF. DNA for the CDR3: TGCGCCAGCAGCCTAGACGGCGGAACCCCATACGAGCAGTACTTC.

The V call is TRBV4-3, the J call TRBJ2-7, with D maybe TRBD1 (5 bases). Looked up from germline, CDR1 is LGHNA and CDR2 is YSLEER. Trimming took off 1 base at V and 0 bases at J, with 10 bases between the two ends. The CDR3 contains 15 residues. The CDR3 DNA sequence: TGCGCCAGCAGCCAAGTCGGACATCTCTCCTACGAGCAGTACTTC. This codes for CASSQVGHLSYEQYF.

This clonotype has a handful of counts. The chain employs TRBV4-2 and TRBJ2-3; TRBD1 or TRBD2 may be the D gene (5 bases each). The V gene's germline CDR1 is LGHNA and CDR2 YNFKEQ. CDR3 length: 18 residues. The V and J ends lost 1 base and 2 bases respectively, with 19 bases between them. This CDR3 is CASSQVPGQLSATDTQYF. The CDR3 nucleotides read TGTGCCAGCAGCCAAGTACCGGGGCAGTTATCCGCCACAGATACGCAGTATTTT.

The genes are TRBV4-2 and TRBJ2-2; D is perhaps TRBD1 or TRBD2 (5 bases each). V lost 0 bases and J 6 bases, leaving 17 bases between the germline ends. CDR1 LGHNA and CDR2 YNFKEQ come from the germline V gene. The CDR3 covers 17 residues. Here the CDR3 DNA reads TGTGCCAGCAGCCAAGACAGCCGGGACGGGGTACCCGGGGAGCTGTTTTTT. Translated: CASSQDSRDGVPGELFF.

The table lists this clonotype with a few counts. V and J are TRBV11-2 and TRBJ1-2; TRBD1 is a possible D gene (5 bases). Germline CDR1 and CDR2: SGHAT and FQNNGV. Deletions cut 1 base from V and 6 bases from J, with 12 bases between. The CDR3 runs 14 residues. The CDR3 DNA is TGTGCCAGCAGCTTAGTTCAGGGTATGGATGGCTACACCTTC. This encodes CASSLVQGMDGYTF.

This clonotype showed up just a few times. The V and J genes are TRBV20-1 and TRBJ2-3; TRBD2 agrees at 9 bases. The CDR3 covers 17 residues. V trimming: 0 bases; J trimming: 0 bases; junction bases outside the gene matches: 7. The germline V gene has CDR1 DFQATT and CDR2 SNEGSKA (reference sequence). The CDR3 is CSARDRASGTSTDTQYF. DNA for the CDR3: TGCAGTGCTAGAGATCGGGCTAGCGGGACTAGCACAGATACGCAGTATTTT.

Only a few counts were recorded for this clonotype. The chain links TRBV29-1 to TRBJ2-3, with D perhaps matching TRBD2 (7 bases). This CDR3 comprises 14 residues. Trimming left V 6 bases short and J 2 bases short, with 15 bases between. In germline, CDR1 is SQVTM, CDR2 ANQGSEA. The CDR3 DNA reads TGCAGCGTCGAGGGGGGGACCCACACAGATACGCAGTATTTT. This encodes CSVEGGTHTDTQYF.

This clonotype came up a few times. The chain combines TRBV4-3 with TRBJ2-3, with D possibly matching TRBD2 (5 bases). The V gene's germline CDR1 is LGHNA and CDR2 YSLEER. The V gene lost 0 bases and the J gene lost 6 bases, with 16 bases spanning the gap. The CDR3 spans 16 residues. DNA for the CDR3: TGCGCCAGCAGCCAAGATGTGGGCGGGCCGCAGGATACGCAGTATTTT. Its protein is CASSQDVGGPQDTQYF.

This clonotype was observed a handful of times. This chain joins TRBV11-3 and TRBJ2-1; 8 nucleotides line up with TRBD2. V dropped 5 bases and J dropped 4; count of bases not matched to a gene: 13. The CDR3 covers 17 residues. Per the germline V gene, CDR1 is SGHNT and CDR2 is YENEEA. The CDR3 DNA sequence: TGTGCCAGCAGCCCTAGACTCGGGCGGGAGGCGTACAATGAGCAGTTCTTC. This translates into CASSPRLGREAYNEQFF.

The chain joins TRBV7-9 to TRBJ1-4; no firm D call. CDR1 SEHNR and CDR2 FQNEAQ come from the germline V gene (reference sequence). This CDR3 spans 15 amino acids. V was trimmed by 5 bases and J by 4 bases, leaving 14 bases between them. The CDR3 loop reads CASSPLRAVNEKLFF. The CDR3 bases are TGTGCCAGCAGCCCGCTAAGGGCAGTTAATGAAAAACTGTTTTTT.

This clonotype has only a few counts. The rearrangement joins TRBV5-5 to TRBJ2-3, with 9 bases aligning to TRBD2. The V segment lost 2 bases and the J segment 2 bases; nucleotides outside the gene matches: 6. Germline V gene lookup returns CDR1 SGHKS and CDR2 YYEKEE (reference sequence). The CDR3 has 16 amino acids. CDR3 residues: CASSLAGGTLTDTQYF. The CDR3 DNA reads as TGTGCCAGCAGCTTAGCGGGAGGAACACTCACAGATACGCAGTATTTT.

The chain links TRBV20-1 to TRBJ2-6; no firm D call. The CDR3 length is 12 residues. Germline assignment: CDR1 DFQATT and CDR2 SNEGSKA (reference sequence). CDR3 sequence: CRGTTGANVLTF. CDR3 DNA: TGCAGGGGCACTACTGGGGCCAACGTCCTGACTTTC.

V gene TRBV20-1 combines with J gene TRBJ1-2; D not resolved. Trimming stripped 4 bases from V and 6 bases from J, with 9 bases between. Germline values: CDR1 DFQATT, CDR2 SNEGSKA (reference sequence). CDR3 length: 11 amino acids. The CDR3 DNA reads TGCAGTGCTACGGACGGAAATGGCTACACCTTC. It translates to CSATDGNGYTF.

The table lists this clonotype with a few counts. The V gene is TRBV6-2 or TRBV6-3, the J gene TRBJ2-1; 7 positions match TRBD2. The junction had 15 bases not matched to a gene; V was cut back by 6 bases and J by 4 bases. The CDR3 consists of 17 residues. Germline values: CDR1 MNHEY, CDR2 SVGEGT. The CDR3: CASSLIIRLAGYNEQFF. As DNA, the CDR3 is TGTGCCAGCAGCCTCATAATACGACTAGCTGGATACAATGAGCAGTTCTTC.

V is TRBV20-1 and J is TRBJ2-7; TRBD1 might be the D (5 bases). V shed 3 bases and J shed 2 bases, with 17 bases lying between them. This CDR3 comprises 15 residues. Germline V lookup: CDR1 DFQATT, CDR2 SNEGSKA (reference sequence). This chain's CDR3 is CSASFPQALTYEQYF. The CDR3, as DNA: TGCAGTGCTAGTTTTCCACAGGCCCTAACCTACGAGCAGTACTTC.

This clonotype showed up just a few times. CDR3 bases: TGTGCCAGCAGCCCGTTATCCGGGGGGCCCTACAATGAGCAGTTCTTC. This sequence encodes CASSPLSGGPYNEQFF. The J gene is TRBJ2-1, the V gene TRBV7-9; a weak D match, TRBD2 (7 bases). Per germline, CDR1 SEHNR and CDR2 FQNEAQ (reference sequence). The CDR3 totals 16 residues. The V end was cut by 5 bases, the J end by 2 bases, with 16 bases between.

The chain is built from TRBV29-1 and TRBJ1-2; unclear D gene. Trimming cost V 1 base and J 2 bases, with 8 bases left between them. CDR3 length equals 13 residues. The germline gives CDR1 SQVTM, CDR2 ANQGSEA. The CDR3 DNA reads TGCAGCGTTGAAGCTAAACAAAACTATGGCTACACCTTC. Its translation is CSVEAKQNYGYTF.